This T cell receptor (beta chain) was profiled in a study of blood T cell repertoires in COVID-19. Study in general: Italy, Spain and the United States were the sources of the convalescent and acute COVID-19 samples. Sample material is recorded as cDNA or gDNA derived from T cells, B-cell-depleted T cells, or PBMCs.

The CDR3 consists of 16 residues. With V trimmed by 3 bases and J by 4 bases, 7 bases remained unmatched. CDR1 is LGHDT and CDR2 is YNNKEL in the germline V gene (reference sequence). Original methodology: Reference gene primers were amplified, and this amplification served to estimate nucleated cell counts. Assay: immunoSEQ multiplex PCR; the TCRdb copy retains only in-frame clones and omits some. The DNA was the basis for D and trimming; V, J and clone size are from that table. The sample consists of hundreds of thousands of clones, 65% to 90% of them appearing once. The receptor was derived from a man aged 45-65 years with active or convalescent COVID-19. This rearrangement joins TRBV3-1 (or the pseudogene TRBV3-2) to TRBJ1-2; 11 bases are a match to TRBD1. Sample: peripheral blood. CDR3 coding DNA: TGTGCCAGCAGCCAGGCTGGGACAGGGGGGGCCTATGGCTACACCTTC. The encoded protein is CASSQAGTGGAYGYTF.